This T cell receptor beta chain derives from a study of CD4 T cells in relation to SARS-CoV-2 and coronaviruses. Study overall: PBMCs were cultured with antigen for over nine days before TCR beta sequencing. Negative control cultures got HIV-1 Nef peptides or no peptide.

Generated by immunoSEQ multiplex PCR, the TCRdb table keeps only in-frame clones and is missing some. The data show tens of thousands of clones, roughly 76% seen once. CD4+ T cells from unexposed donors were obtained before the COVID-19 pandemic (2011-2018). The cells were cultured for about ten days before CD4+ T cells were isolated. As regards this clone: Its target is unknown.

V was shortened by 10 bases and J by 2 bases, with 22 bases between the two germline ends. CDR1 ENHRY and CDR2 SYGVKD come from the germline V gene. This CDR3 has 16 residues. The clonotype was recovered from a human donor in good health. The sequencing input was CD4+ T cells from PBMCs, cultured in vitro. This chain joins TRBV10-3 and TRBJ2-3, with D possibly matching TRBD2 (6 bases). CDR3 residues: CATTSRGSLPTDTQYF. The CDR3 nucleotides are TGTGCCACCACATCCCGGGGGAGTTTGCCCACAGATACGCAGTATTTT.